These 10 T cell receptor beta chains were sequenced from one sample in a study of blood T cell repertoires in COVID-19. Method: immunoSEQ multiplex PCR; TCRdb's copy keeps in-frame clones and lacks some. Here the sample spans under 200,000 clones, around 86% being singletons. Sequences were obtained from peripheral blood. These receptors all stem from a man aged 70-80 years with acute or convalescent COVID-19.

This chain links TRBV4-2 with TRBJ2-3; TRBD2 aligns across 15 bases. The V gene's germline CDR1 is LGHNA and CDR2 YNFKEQ. The CDR3 totals 19 residues. V lost 0 bases and J lost 1; bases outside the gene matches: 5. CDR3 sequence reads: CASSQEGLAGGPGTDTQYF. The CDR3 DNA follows: TGTGCCAGCAGCCAAGAAGGACTAGCGGGGGGGCCCGGCACAGATACGCAGTATTTT.

The chain has TRBV6-5 and TRBJ2-5, with 12 positions matching TRBD1. Per the germline V gene, CDR1 is MNHEY and CDR2 is SVGAGI. With 4 bases clipped from V and 5 bases from J, the junction kept 5 bases outside the gene matches. CDR3 size: 15 residues. CDR3 nucleotide sequence: TGTGCCAGCAGTTCCGGGACAGGGGGCTGGGAGACCCAGTACTTC. As protein: CASSSGTGGWETQYF.

The V call is TRBV2, the J call TRBJ1-1; D is unclear. Germline CDR1 SNHLY, CDR2 FYNNEI. V shed 1 base and J shed 4 bases, with 10 bases lying between them. The CDR3 length is 14 residues. This chain's CDR3 is CASSEGGFTTEAFF. In nucleotides, the CDR3 is TGTGCCAGCAGTGAAGGAGGCTTTACCACTGAAGCTTTCTTT.

The V and J genes are TRBV30 and TRBJ1-3, with D perhaps matching TRBD1 (5 bases). The CDR3 consists of 12 residues. Germline values: CDR1 GTSNPN, CDR2 SVGIG (reference sequence). The CDR3 DNA reads TGTGGGGGCCTACACTCTGGAAACACCATATATTTT. Encoded protein: CGGLHSGNTIYF.

J is TRBJ1-1 and V is TRBV28; 8 nucleotides agree with TRBD1. The V and J ends lost 7 bases and 9 bases, in that order; junction bases with no gene match: 10. CDR1 and CDR2 from the germline V gene are MDHEN and SYDVKM. CDR3 size: 13 residues. The CDR3 DNA sequence: TGTGCCAGCATGGACAGGGCCTCCTTGAAAGCTTTCTTT. It is translated as CASMDRASLKAFF.

This clone was observed a few times. The gene calls are TRBV19 and TRBJ1-5; 8 nucleotides align to TRBD1. This CDR3 is 17 amino acids long. Trimming took 4 bases from V and 7 from J; bases not matched to a gene: 15. Germline CDR1 LNHDA, CDR2 SQIVND (reference sequence). CDR3 in amino acids: CASSTSQGTGFEQPQHF. The CDR3 DNA follows: TGTGCCAGTAGTACGTCCCAAGGGACAGGCTTTGAGCAGCCCCAGCATTTT. The whole variable domain, remainder taken from reference TRBV19 and TRBJ1-5, is DGGITQSPKYLFRKEGQNVTLSCEQNLNHDAMYWYRQDPGQGLRLIYYSQIVNDFQKGDIAEGYSVSREKKESFPLTVTSAQKNPTAFYLCASSTSQGTGFEQPQHFGDGTRLSIL.

V is TRBV27 and J is TRBJ2-5; D gene unclear. The CDR3 covers 14 residues. Germline-derived CDR1 and CDR2 are MNHEY and SMNVEV (reference sequence). Trimming left V 6 bases short and J 4 bases short, with 15 bases between. CDR3 loop: CASSRGRFLETQYF. The CDR3 nucleotides are TGTGCCAGCAGCCGAGGTCGCTTCTTAGAGACCCAGTACTTC.

The rearrangement links TRBV4-1 to TRBJ1-4, with 11 bases aligning to TRBD1. CDR1 and CDR2 from the germline V gene are MGHRA and YSYEKL. This CDR3 contains 18 residues. The V segment lost 2 bases and the J segment 10 bases; nucleotides outside the gene matches: 15. CDR3 sequence reads: CASSQPGQGALLGGKLFF. Written as DNA, the CDR3 is TGCGCCAGCAGCCAACCCGGACAGGGGGCCCTCTTGGGGGGAAAACTGTTTTTT.

The chain has TRBV5-1 and TRBJ2-7, with TRBD2 matching 8 bases. Unmatched junction bases numbered 5, after V lost 2 bases and J lost 4 bases. The CDR3 extends over 14 amino acids. Germline V gene data show CDR1 as SGHRS and CDR2 as YFSETQ. The CDR3 here is CASSLSSGPYEQYF. CDR3 sequence (DNA): TGCGCCAGCAGCTTATCTAGCGGGCCGTACGAGCAGTACTTC.

There are a few counts of this clone. The chain is built from TRBV29-1 and TRBJ1-2; a weak D match, TRBD1 (5 bases). V was clipped by 7 bases and J by 3 bases, with 15 bases between them. Germline CDR1 reads SQVTM; CDR2 reads ANQGSEA. The CDR3 is 13 amino acids. The CDR3 region has the DNA TGCAGCGCCGCTGACAGCTTGCACTATGGCTACACCTTC. This codes for CSAADSLHYGYTF. Full variable domain (remainder filled in from reference TRBV29-1 and TRBJ1-2): SAVISQKPSRDICQRGTSLTIQCQVDSQVTMMFWYRQQPGQSLTLIATANQGSEATYESGFVIDKFPISRPNLTFSTLTVSNMSPEDSSIYLCSAADSLHYGYTFGSGTRLTVV.